Sequencing of this TCR beta chain was carried out in a study of T cells after yellow fever vaccination. TCRdb ran MiXCR on the 5' RACE reads and lists one entry per CDR3 protein. The sample includes over 65,000 distinct CDR3 sequences, about an eighth seen only once; the top ten take 20% to 25%. The CDR3 contains 13 residues. V was clipped by 6 bases and J by 6 bases; unmatched bases: 7. This clonotype was counted between two and nine times. This TCR was sampled from a man between 18 and 35 years old who received the YFV17D yellow fever vaccine. V usage is TRBV12-3 or TRBV12-4 and J usage is TRBJ1-2; 7 bases agree with TRBD1. Here the sequenced sample was CD8+ T cells not binding an NS4B(214-222) dextramer, sorted from PBMCs, taken 21 days after the first yellow fever vaccination. CDR3 sequence (DNA): TGTGCCAGCAGGGAGACAGGGTTGGATGGCTACACCTTC. This codes for CASRETGLDGYTF.